This TCR beta chain was identified in a study of CD8 T cells in Susac syndrome. RNA in amounts of roughly 0.5 to 1 ug was reverse transcribed with random hexamers. Via MiXCR, TCRdb re-called the immunoSEQ multiplex PCR reads, giving one row per CDR3 protein. Of about 300,000 distinct CDR3 sequences in the sample, about nine tenths were seen once. This CDR3 region has 15 residues. From germline, CDR1 is SGDLS and CDR2 YYNGEE. With 0 bases removed from V and 2 bases from J, the gap between germline ends came to 10 bases. The source of this sequence is a human donor with multiple sclerosis. The sequenced material came from CD8+ T cells from PBMCs. This sequence joins TRBV9 and TRBJ2-3; D remains ambiguous. The CDR3 region has the DNA TGTGCCAGCAGCGTAGAGGGTATGGCCACAGATACGCAGTATTTT. Amino acids: CASSVEGMATDTQYF.